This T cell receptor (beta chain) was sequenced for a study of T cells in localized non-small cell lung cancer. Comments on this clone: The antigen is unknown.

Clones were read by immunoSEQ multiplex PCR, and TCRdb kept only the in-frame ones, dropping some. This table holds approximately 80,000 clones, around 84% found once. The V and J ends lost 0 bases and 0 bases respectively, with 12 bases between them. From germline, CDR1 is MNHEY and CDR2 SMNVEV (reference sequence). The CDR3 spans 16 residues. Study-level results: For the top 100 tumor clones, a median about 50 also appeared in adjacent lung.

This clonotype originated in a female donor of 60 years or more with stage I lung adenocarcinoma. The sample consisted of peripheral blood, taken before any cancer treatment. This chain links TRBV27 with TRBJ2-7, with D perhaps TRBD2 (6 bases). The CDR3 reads CASSLSTAGNSYEQYF. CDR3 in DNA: TGTGCCAGCAGTTTATCGACTGCGGGGAACTCCTACGAGCAGTACTTC.